This TCR beta chain derives from a study of CXCR3-negative and CXCR3-positive naive CD8 T cells. General study points: Compared with CXCR3-negative naive cells, CXCR3-positive naive cells showed more hydrophobic TRB CDR3s. Both naive subsets, CXCR3-negative and CXCR3-positive, displayed similar TRBV-TRBJ usage, unlike memory cells. Both of the naive subsets showed about the same high diversity, but memory CD8+ cells had much less.

CDR1 and CDR2 from the germline V gene are SGHTA and FQGNSA. The CDR3 extends over 13 amino acids. Libraries of TRB cDNA were made by 5' RACE and carried UMIs. Reprocessing the 5' RACE reads, TCRdb reports a single entry for every CDR3 protein and omits DNA. Recorded for this sample: around 160,000 distinct CDR3 sequences. Turning to this clonotype: Its target is unknown.

The chain carries TRBV7-2 and TRBJ2-7. Sequenced input: naive CXCR3+ CD8+ T cells from blood. The subset is: CD45RO-CCR7+CD27+CD95- naive CD8+ T cells expressing CXCR3 (TNR3+). The clonotype originates from a human donor in good health. Some clones in this sample may be carry-over from other donors' samples. CDR3: CASSLVAGYEQYF. Together with reference TRBV7-2 and TRBJ2-7, the CDR3 gives the full variable domain: GAGVSQSPSNKVTEKGKDVELRCDPISGHTALYWYRQSLGQGLEFLIYFQGNSAPDKSGLPSDRFSAERTGGSVSTLTIQRTQQEDSAVYLCASSLVAGYEQYFGPGTRLTVT.